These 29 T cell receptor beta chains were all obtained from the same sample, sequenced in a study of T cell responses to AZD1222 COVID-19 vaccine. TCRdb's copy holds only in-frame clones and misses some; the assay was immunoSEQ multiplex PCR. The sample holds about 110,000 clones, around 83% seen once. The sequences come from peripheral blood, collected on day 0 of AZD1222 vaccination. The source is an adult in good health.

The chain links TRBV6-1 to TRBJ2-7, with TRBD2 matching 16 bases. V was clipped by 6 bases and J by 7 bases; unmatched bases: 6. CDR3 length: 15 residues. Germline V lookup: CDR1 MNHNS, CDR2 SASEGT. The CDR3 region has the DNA TGTGCCAGCAGCCAATCGGGACTAGCGGGGGGGGAGCAGTACTTC. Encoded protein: CASSQSGLAGGEQYF.

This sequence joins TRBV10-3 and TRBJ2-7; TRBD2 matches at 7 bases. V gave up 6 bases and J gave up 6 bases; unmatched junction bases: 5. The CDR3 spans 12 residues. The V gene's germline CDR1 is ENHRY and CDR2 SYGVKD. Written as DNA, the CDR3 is TGTGCCATCAGAGGACTAGTCGGCGAGCAGTACTTC. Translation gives CAIRGLVGEQYF.

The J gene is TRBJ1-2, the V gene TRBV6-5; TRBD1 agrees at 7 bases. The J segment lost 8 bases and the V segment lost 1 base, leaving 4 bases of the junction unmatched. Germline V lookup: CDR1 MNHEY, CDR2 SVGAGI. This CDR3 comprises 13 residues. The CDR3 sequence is CASSYFDREGYTF. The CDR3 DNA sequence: TGTGCCAGCAGTTACTTCGACAGGGAGGGCTACACCTTC.

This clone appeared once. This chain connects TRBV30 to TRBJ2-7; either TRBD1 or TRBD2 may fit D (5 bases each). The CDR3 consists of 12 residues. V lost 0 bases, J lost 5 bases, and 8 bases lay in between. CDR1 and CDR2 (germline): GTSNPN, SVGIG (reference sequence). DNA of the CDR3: TGTGCCTGGAGTGTCGTGGGGGACGAGCAGTACTTC. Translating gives CAWSVVGDEQYF.

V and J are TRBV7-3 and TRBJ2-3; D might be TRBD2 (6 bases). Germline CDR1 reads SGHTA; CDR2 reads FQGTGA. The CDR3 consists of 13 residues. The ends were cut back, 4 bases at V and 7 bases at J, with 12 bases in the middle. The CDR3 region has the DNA TGTGCCAGCAGCTCCCCAGGGACTCATACGCAGTATTTT. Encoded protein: CASSSPGTHTQYF.

CDR3 amino acids: CASSLTGQASGYTF. The CDR3, as DNA: TGTGCCAGCAGCTTAACGGGGCAGGCCTCTGGCTACACCTTC. This chain joins TRBV7-3 and TRBJ1-2; D is perhaps TRBD1 (5 bases). From germline, CDR1 is SGHTA and CDR2 FQGTGA. CDR3 length equals 14 residues. Trimming removed 0 bases at V and 7 bases at J, with 12 bases between.

CDR3 in amino acids: CASSLTSGGADTQYF. CDR3 in DNA: TGTGCCAGCAGCCTGACTAGCGGGGGCGCAGATACGCAGTATTTT. The chain links TRBV27 to TRBJ2-3; TRBD2 aligns across 12 bases. The CDR3 spans 15 residues. Trimming took 6 bases from V and 4 from J; bases not matched to a gene: 5. Looked up from germline, CDR1 is MNHEY and CDR2 is SMNVEV (reference sequence).

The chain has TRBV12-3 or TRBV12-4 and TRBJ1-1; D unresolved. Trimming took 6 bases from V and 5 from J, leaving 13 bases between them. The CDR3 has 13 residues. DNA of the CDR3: TGTGCCAGCAGGACCCTAGTGGGGACTGAAGCTTTCTTT. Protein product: CASRTLVGTEAFF.

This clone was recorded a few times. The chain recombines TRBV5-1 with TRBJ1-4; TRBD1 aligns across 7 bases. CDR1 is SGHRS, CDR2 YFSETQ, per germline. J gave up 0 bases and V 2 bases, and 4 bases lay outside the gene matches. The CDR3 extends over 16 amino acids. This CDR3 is CASSFTDRATNEKLFF. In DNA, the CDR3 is TGCGCCAGCAGCTTTACTGACAGGGCAACTAATGAAAAACTGTTTTTT.

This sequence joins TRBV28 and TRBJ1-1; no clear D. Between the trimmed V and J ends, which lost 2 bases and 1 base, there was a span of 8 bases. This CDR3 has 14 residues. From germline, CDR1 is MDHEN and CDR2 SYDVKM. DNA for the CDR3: TGTGCCAGCAGTTTAAGGGTAACGAACACTGAAGCTTTCTTT. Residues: CASSLRVTNTEAFF.

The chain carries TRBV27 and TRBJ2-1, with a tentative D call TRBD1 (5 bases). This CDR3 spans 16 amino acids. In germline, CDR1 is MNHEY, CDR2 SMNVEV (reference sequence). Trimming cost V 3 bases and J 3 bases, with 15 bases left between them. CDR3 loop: CASSLAFLGVYNEQFF. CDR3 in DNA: TGTGCCAGCAGTTTGGCTTTTCTAGGGGTCTACAATGAGCAGTTCTTC.

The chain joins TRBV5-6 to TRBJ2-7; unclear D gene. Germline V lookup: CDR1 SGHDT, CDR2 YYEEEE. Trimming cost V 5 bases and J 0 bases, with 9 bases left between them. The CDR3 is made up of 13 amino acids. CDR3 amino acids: CASRGLGSYEQYF. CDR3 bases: TGTGCCAGCAGAGGGTTGGGCTCCTACGAGCAGTACTTC.

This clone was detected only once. The CDR3 DNA follows: TGTGCCAGTAGTATAGGCCGGGAGAGCGTCACAGATACGCAGTATTTT. Its translation: CASSIGRESVTDTQYF. This sequence joins TRBV19 and TRBJ2-3; a possible D gene is TRBD2 (6 bases). The CDR3 has 16 residues. Per germline, CDR1 LNHDA and CDR2 SQIVND (reference sequence). V lost 1 base to trimming and J lost 2 bases, with 13 bases between them.

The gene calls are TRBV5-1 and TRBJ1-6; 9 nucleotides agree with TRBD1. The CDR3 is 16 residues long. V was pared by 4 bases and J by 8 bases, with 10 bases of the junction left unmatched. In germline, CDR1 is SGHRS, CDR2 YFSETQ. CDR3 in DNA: TGCGCCAGCAGCCTCTCTCTCGACAGGGGGGATTCACCCCTCCACTTT. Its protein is CASSLSLDRGDSPLHF.

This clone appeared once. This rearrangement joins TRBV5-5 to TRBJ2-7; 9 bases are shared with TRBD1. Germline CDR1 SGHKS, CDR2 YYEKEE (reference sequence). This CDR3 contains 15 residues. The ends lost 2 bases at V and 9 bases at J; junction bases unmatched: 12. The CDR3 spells CASSFVPGQGGGQYF. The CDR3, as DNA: TGTGCCAGCAGCTTTGTTCCGGGACAGGGAGGGGGGCAGTACTTC.

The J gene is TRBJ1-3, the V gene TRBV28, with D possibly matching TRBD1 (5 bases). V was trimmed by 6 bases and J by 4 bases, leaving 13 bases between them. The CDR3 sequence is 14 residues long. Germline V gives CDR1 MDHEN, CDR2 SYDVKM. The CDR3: CASSPGGEGNTIYF. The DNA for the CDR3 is TGTGCCAGCAGCCCCGGAGGGGAGGGAAACACCATATATTTT.

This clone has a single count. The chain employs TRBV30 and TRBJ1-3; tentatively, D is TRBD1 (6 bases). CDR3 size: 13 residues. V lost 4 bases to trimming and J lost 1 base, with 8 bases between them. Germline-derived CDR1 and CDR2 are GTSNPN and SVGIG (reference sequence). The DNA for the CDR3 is TGTGCCTGGACCGGACAGTCTGGAAACACCATATATTTT. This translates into CAWTGQSGNTIYF. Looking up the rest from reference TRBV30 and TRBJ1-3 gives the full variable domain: SQTIHQWPATLVQPVGSPLSLECTVEGTSNPNLYWYRQAAGRGLQLLFYSVGIGQISSEVPQNLSASRPQDRQFILSSKKLLLSDSGFYLCAWTGQSGNTIYFGEGSWLTVV.

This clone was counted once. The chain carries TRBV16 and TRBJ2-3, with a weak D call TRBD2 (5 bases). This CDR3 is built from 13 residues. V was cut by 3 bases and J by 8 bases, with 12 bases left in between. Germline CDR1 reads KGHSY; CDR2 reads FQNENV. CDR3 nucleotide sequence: TGTGCCAGCAGCCAGTCAGACGGAGGTACGCAGTATTTT. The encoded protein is CASSQSDGGTQYF.

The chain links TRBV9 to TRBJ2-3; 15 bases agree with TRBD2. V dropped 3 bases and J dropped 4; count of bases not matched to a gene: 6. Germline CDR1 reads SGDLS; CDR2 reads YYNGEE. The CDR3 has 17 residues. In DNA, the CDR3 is TGTGCCAGCAGCGCCGGACTAGCGGGGGGGTGGGCAGATACGCAGTATTTT. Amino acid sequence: CASSAGLAGGWADTQYF. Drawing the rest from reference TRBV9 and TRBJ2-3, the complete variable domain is DSGVTQTPKHLITATGQRVTLRCSPRSGDLSVYWYQQSLDQGLQFLIQYYNGEERAKGNILERFSAQQFPDLHSELNLSSLELGDSALYFCASSAGLAGGWADTQYFGPGTRLTVL.

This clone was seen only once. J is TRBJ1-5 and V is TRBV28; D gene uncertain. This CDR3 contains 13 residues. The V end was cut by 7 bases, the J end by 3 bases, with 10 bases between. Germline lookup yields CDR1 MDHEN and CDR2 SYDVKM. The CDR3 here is CASMGQFNQPQHF. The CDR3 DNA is TGTGCCAGCATGGGTCAGTTCAATCAGCCCCAGCATTTT.

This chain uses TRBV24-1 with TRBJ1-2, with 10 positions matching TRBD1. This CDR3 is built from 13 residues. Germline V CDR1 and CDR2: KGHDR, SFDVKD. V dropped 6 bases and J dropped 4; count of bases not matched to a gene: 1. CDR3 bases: TGTGCCACCAGTCGGACAGGGGGCTATGGCTACACCTTC. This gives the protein CATSRTGGYGYTF.

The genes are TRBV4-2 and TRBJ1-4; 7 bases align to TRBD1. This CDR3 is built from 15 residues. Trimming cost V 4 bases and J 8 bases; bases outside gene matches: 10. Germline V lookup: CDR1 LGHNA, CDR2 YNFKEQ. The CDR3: CASSLGGTDPEKLFF. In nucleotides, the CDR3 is TGTGCCAGCAGCCTTGGGGGGACAGATCCCGAAAAACTGTTTTTT.

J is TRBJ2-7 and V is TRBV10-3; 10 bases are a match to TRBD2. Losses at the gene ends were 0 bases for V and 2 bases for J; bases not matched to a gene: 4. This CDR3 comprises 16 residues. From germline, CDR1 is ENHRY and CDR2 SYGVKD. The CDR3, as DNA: TGTGCCATCAGTGAGTCGTGGCTAGCGGGGGCCTACGAGCAGTACTTC. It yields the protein CAISESWLAGAYEQYF.

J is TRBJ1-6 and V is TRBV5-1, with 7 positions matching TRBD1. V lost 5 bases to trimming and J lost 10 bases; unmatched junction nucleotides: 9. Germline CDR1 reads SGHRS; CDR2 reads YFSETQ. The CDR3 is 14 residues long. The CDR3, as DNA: TGCGCCAGCAGTTGGGACAGCAGCGAATCACCCCTCCACTTT. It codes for CASSWDSSESPLHF.

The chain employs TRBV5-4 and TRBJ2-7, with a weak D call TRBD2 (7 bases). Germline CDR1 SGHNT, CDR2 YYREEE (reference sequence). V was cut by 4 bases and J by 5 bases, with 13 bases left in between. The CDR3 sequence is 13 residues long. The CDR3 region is CASSLWGGHEQYF. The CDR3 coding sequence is TGTGCCAGCAGCCTCTGGGGGGGCCACGAGCAGTACTTC.

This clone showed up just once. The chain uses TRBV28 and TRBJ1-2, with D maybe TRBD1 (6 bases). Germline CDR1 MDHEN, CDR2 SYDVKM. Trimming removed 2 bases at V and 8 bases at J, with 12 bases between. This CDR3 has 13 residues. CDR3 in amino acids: CASSLLYREGYTF. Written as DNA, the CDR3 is TGTGCCAGCAGTTTACTGTACAGGGAAGGCTACACCTTC.

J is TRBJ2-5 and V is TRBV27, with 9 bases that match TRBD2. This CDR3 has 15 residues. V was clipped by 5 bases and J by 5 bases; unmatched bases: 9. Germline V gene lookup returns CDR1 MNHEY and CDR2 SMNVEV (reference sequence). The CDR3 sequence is CASSPRAGGPETQYF. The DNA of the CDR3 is TGTGCCAGCAGTCCGCGGGCGGGGGGGCCGGAGACCCAGTACTTC.

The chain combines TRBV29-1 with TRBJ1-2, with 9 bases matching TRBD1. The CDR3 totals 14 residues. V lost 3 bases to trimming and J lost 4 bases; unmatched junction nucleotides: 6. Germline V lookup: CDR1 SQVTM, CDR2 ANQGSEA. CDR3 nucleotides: TGCAGCGTTGAGAGACAGGGGGAGGGCTATGGCTACACCTTC. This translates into CSVERQGEGYGYTF.

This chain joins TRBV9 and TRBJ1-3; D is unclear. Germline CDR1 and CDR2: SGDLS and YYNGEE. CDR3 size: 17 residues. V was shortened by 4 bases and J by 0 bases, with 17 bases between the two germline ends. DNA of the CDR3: TGTGCCAGCAGCTCCATCGGGTCAGCAGGCTCTGGAAACACCATATATTTT. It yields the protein CASSSIGSAGSGNTIYF.